One sample yielded the 10 T cell receptor beta chains listed below, sequenced in a study of graft-versus-host responses after intestinal transplantation. Antigens for these TCRs are unknown. Only in-frame clones appear in the TCRdb table, and some are missing; sequencing was by immunoSEQ multiplex PCR. The sample has 70,000 to 95,000 clones, just under 95% seen once. The input for sequencing was unstimulated CD8+ T cells sorted from spleen or lymph node cells, taken before transplant. These receptors all come from a human donor who was the organ donor for an intestinal transplant.

The rearrangement links TRBV11-2 to TRBJ1-2, with D unclear. Germline V gene lookup returns CDR1 SGHAT and CDR2 FQNNGV. V lost 3 bases and J 3 bases, leaving 17 bases between the germline ends. The CDR3 sequence is 16 residues long. The CDR3 reads CASSFGPGASDYGYTF. For the CDR3, the DNA is TGTGCCAGCAGCTTTGGTCCGGGAGCTTCCGACTATGGCTACACCTTC.

This chain joins TRBV6-5 and TRBJ2-5, with D uncertain. From germline, CDR1 is MNHEY and CDR2 SVGAGI. This CDR3 has 12 residues. Trimming pared 4 bases from V and 0 bases from J, leaving 3 bases between. The CDR3: CASSSYQETQYF. DNA for the CDR3: TGTGCCAGCAGTTCGTACCAAGAGACCCAGTACTTC.

The chain recombines TRBV28 with TRBJ1-2; a possible D gene is TRBD1 (6 bases). V shed 7 bases and J shed 0 bases, with 21 bases lying between them. Germline V gene sequence: CDR1 MDHEN, CDR2 SYDVKM. This CDR3 is 17 amino acids long. The DNA for the CDR3 is TGTGCCAGCAATACGGACAGTAGCTCAGATCCTAACTATGGCTACACCTTC. Translation gives CASNTDSSSDPNYGYTF.

The chain has TRBV6-4 and TRBJ2-2; D might be TRBD2 (5 bases). Germline V lookup: CDR1 MRHNA, CDR2 SNTAGT. The CDR3 has 13 amino acids. The V gene lost 6 bases and the J gene lost 0 bases, with 5 bases spanning the gap. The CDR3 is CASSGANTGELFF. In nucleotides, the CDR3 is TGTGCCAGCAGCGGGGCGAACACCGGGGAGCTGTTTTTT.

The chain couples TRBV4-1 to TRBJ2-3; TRBD2 matches at 7 bases. The junction had 8 bases not matched to a gene; V was cut back by 0 bases and J by 5 bases. The CDR3 runs 16 residues. Looked up from germline, CDR1 is MGHRA and CDR2 is YSYEKL. The CDR3 DNA follows: TGCGCCAGCAGCCAAGAGGGGCGGGGGATGATAGATACGCAGTATTTT. Protein product: CASSQEGRGMIDTQYF.

CDR3 protein: CASSLFKRPYNEQFF. CDR3 bases: TGTGCCAGCAGTTTATTCAAGCGGCCTTACAATGAGCAGTTCTTC. V gene TRBV28 combines with J gene TRBJ2-1; weak D call: TRBD2 (5 bases). This CDR3 is 15 amino acids long. Trimming took off 1 base at V and 4 bases at J, with 11 bases between the two ends. Germline assignment: CDR1 MDHEN and CDR2 SYDVKM.

In its sample, this clone was seen once. The rearrangement links TRBV5-5 to TRBJ2-1; 9 bases line up with TRBD2. The CDR3 covers 15 residues. The germline gives CDR1 SGHKS, CDR2 YYEKEE (reference sequence). The J segment lost 3 bases and the V segment lost 4 bases, leaving 5 bases of the junction unmatched. CDR3 DNA sequence: TGTGCCAGCAGCCCGGTAGCGGGAGTCTACAATGAGCAGTTCTTC. This encodes CASSPVAGVYNEQFF.

The chain is built from TRBV27 and TRBJ1-4, with D tentatively TRBD1 (5 bases). The germline CDR1 and CDR2 sequences are MNHEY and SMNVEV (reference sequence). Trimming left V 4 bases short and J 13 bases short, with 16 bases between. The CDR3 is 13 amino acids. CDR3: CASSSYPRDLLFF. DNA of the CDR3: TGTGCCAGCAGTTCTTACCCCCGGGACTTACTGTTTTTT.

The chain joins TRBV13 to TRBJ2-7; D might be TRBD2 (7 bases). CDR1 is PRHDT and CDR2 is FYEKMQ in the germline V gene (reference sequence). Trimming cost V 5 bases and J 5 bases, with 19 bases left between them. The CDR3 totals 15 residues. The CDR3 bases are TGTGCCAGCAGCCCTCTATATCGGGGGGCCGACGAGCAGTACTTC. It codes for CASSPLYRGADEQYF.

The chain is built from TRBV11-3 and TRBJ1-1; TRBD1 matches 7 bases. This CDR3 spans 15 amino acids. The ends lost 1 base at V and 4 bases at J; junction bases unmatched: 6. Per germline, CDR1 SGHNT and CDR2 YENEEA. The CDR3 DNA follows: TGTGCCAGCAGCTTAGCCACAGGGGTAGTCACTGAAGCTTTCTTT. It translates to CASSLATGVVTEAFF. Full variable domain (outside the CDR3, taken from reference TRBV11-3 and TRBJ1-1): EAGVVQSPRYKIIEKKQPVAFWCNPISGHNTLYWYLQNLGQGPELLIRYENEEAVDDSQLPKDRFSAERLKGVDSTLKIQPAELGDSAVYLCASSLATGVVTEAFFGQGTRLTVV.